One and the same sample provided the 5 T cell receptor beta chains below, sequenced in a study of read filtering for tumor transcriptome and immune sequencing. From around 0.4 ug of RNA, a library with molecular barcoded alpha/delta and beta/gamma adaptors was made. TCRdb analysed the reads with MiXCR anew, one entry per CDR3 protein. The sample has approximately 37,000 distinct CDR3 sequences, roughly 15% seen once. Sequenced material: a population of CD138-negative cells sorted from bone marrow. The receptors here all came from a donor at least 40 years old with multiple myeloma.

This clonotype was observed at least ten times. The chain is built from TRBV19 and TRBJ1-3; D remains ambiguous. Trimming took off 6 bases at V and 0 bases at J, with 12 bases between the two ends. Germline lookup yields CDR1 LNHDA and CDR2 SQIVND (reference sequence). The CDR3 extends over 15 amino acids. The CDR3 reads CASRPTVNSGNTIYF. Here the CDR3 DNA reads TGTGCCAGTAGGCCGACGGTGAACTCTGGAAACACCATATATTTT.

This clonotype has at least ten counts. The chain couples TRBV6-6 to TRBJ2-2; unclear D gene. V was shortened by 5 bases and J by 4 bases, with 8 bases between the two germline ends. The CDR3 totals 13 residues. Per the germline V gene, CDR1 is MNHNY and CDR2 is SVGAGI (reference sequence). The CDR3 protein is CASSPQLTGELFF. The CDR3 DNA reads as TGTGCCAGCAGTCCCCAACTCACCGGGGAGCTGTTTTTT.

This clonotype was observed a handful of times. The rearrangement links TRBV4-3 to TRBJ2-2; tentative D call: TRBD1 (6 bases). Deletions cut 4 bases from V and 6 bases from J, with 15 bases between. The CDR3 totals 15 residues. Germline assignment: CDR1 LGHNA and CDR2 YSLEER. The CDR3 protein is CASSLSTTGAGELFF. The CDR3 DNA reads as TGCGCCAGCAGCCTAAGCACGACAGGTGCCGGGGAGCTGTTTTTT.

This clonotype was picked up many times. V usage is TRBV10-3 and J usage is TRBJ2-3; weak D call: TRBD2 (5 bases). Trimming took off 4 bases at V and 1 base at J, with 9 bases between the two ends. Germline V lookup: CDR1 ENHRY, CDR2 SYGVKD. CDR3 length: 14 residues. CDR3 sequence: CAISGERGTDTQYF. In DNA form, the CDR3 reads TGTGCCATCAGTGGGGAGCGTGGCACAGATACGCAGTATTTT.

As concerns this clonotype: A much more abundant neighbour one base away suggests this may be a read error. The chain couples TRBV6-6 to TRBJ2-5; tentatively, D is TRBD1 (5 bases). This CDR3 has 12 amino acids. Germline V gene data show CDR1 as MNHNY and CDR2 as SVGAGI (reference sequence). The CDR3: CASSYAQETLYF. The CDR3 coding sequence is TGTGCCAGCAGTTACGCACAGGAGACCCTGTACTTC.